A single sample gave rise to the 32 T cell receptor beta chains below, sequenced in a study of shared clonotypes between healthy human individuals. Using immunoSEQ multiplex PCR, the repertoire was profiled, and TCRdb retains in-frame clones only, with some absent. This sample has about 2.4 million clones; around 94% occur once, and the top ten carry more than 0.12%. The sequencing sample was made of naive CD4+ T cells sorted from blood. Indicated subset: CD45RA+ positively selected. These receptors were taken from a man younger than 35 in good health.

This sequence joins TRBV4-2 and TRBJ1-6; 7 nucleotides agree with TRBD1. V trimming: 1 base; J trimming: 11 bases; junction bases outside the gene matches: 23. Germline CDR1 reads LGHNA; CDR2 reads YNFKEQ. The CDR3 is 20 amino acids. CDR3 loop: CASSQAPGGIGERVDAPLHF. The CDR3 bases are TGTGCCAGCAGCCAAGCACCAGGGGGTATAGGAGAAAGGGTGGATGCACCCCTCCACTTT.

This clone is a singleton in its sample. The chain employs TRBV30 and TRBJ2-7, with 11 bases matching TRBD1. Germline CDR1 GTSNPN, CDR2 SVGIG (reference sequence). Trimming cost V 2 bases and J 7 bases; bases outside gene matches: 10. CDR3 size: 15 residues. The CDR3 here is CAWSRGQGVIVEQYF. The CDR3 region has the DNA TGTGCCTGGAGTCGGGGACAGGGGGTAATAGTGGAGCAGTACTTC. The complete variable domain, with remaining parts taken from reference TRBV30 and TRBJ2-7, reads SQTIHQWPATLVQPVGSPLSLECTVEGTSNPNLYWYRQAAGRGLQLLFYSVGIGQISSEVPQNLSASRPQDRQFILSSKKLLLSDSGFYLCAWSRGQGVIVEQYFGPGTRLTVT.

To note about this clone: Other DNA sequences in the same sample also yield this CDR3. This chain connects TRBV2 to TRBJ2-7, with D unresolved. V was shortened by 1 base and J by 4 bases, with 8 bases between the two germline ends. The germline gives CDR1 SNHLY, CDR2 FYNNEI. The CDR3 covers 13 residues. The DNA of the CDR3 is TGTGCCAGCAGTGAAGGCCGGTATTACGAGCAGTACTTC. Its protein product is CASSEGRYYEQYF. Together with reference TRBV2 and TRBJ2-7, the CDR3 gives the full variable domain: EPEVTQTPSHQVTQMGQEVILRCVPISNHLYFYWYRQILGQKVEFLVSFYNNEISEKSEIFDDQFSVERPDGSNFTLKIRSTKLEDSAMYFCASSEGRYYEQYFGPGTRLTVT.

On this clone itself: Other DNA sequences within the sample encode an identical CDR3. The CDR3 sequence: CASSSGLNTEAFF. The CDR3 region has the DNA TGTGCCAGCAGCTCCGGATTGAACACTGAAGCTTTCTTT. The rearrangement uses TRBV7-3 and TRBJ1-1; D call uncertain. Per germline, CDR1 SGHTA and CDR2 FQGTGA. The CDR3 contains 13 residues. V was shortened by 4 bases and J by 0 bases, with 6 bases between the two germline ends.

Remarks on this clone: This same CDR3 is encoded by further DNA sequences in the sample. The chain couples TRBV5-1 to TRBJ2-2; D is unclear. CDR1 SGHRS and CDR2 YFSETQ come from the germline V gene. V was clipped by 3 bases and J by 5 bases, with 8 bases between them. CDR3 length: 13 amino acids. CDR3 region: CASSSTLTGELFF. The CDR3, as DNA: TGCGCCAGCAGCTCGACCCTAACCGGGGAGCTGTTTTTT.

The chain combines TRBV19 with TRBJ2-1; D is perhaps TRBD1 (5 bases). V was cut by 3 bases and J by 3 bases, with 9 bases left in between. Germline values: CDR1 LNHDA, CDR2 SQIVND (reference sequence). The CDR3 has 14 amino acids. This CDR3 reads CASSIDRDYNEQFF. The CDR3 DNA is TGTGCCAGTAGTATTGACAGAGACTACAATGAGCAGTTCTTC.

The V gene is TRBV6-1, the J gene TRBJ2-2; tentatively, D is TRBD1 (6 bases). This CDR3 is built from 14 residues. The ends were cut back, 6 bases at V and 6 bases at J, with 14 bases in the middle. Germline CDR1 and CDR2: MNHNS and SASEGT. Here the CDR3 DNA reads TGTGCCAGCAGAGGGGGATCGTTGGCCGGGGAGCTGTTTTTT. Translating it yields CASRGGSLAGELFF.

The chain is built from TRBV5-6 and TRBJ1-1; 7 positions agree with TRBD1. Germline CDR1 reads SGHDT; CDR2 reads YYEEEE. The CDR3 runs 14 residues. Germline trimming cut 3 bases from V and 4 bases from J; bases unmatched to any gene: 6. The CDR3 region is CASSSRGFGTEAFF. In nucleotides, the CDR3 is TGTGCCAGCAGCTCCAGGGGGTTCGGCACTGAAGCTTTCTTT. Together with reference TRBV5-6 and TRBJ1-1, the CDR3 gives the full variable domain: DAGVTQSPTHLIKTRGQQVTLRCSPKSGHDTVSWYQQALGQGPQFIFQYYEEEERQRGNFPDRFSGHQFPNYSSELNVNALLLGDSALYLCASSSRGFGTEAFFGQGTRLTVV.

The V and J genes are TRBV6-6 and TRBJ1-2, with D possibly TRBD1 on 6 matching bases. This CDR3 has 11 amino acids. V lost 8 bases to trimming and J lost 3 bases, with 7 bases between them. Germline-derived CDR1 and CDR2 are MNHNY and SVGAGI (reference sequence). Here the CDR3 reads CASGQHYGYTF. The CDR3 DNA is TGTGCCAGCGGACAGCACTATGGCTACACCTTC.

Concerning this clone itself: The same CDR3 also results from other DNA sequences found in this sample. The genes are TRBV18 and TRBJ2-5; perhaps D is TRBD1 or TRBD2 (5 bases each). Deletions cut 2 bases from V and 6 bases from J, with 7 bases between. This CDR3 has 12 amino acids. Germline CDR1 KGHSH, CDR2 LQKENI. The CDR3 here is CASSPEGQTQYF. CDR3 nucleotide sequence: TGTGCCAGCTCACCAGAGGGACAGACCCAGTACTTC.

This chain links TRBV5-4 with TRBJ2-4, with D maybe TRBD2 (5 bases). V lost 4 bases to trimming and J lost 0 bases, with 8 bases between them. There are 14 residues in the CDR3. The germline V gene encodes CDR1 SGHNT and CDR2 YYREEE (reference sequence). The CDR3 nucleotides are TGTGCCAGCAGCGACGGACTAGCCAAAAACATTCAGTACTTC. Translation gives CASSDGLAKNIQYF.

CDR3: CASSPARLAGGNTGELFF. The CDR3 DNA follows: TGTGCCAGCAGCCCGGCCCGGCTAGCGGGAGGGAACACCGGGGAGCTGTTTTTT. This chain links TRBV7-2 with TRBJ2-2, with 11 bases lining up with TRBD2. The germline gives CDR1 SGHTA, CDR2 FQGNSA. With V trimmed by 5 bases and J by 1 base, 9 bases remained unmatched. The CDR3 has 18 amino acids.

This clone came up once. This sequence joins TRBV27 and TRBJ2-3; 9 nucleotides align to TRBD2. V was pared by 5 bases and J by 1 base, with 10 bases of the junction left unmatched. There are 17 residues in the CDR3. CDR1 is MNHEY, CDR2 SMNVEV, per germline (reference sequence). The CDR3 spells CASSPGTSHRGTDTQYF. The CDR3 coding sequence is TGTGCCAGCAGTCCCGGGACTAGCCACCGGGGCACAGATACGCAGTATTTT.

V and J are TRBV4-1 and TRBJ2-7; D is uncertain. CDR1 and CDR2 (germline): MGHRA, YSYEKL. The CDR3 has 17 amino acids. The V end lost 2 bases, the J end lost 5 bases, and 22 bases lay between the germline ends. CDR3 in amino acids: CASSQIGNFWGPHEQYF. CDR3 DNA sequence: TGCGCCAGCAGCCAAATAGGGAACTTTTGGGGTCCCCACGAGCAGTACTTC.

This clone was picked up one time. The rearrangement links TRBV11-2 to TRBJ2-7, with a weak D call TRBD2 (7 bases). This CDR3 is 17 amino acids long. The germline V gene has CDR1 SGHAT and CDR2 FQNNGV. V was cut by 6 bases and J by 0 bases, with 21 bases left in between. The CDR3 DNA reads TGTGCCAGCAGAACAGGGAGGGGTAGCGGGCCCTCCTACGAGCAGTACTTC. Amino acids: CASRTGRGSGPSYEQYF.

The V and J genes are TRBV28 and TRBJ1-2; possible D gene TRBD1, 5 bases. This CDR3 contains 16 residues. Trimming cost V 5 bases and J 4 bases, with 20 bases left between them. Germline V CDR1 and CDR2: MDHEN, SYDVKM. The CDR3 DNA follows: TGTGCCAGCAGTCCCGGGGCGAGCCCCGCCATCTATGGCTACACCTTC. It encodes CASSPGASPAIYGYTF.

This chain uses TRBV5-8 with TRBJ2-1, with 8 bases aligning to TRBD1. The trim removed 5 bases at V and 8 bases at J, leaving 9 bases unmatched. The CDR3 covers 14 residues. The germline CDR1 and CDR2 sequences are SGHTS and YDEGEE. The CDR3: CASRYRTGLDEQFF. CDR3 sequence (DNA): TGTGCCAGCAGATACCGGACAGGGCTCGATGAGCAGTTCTTC.

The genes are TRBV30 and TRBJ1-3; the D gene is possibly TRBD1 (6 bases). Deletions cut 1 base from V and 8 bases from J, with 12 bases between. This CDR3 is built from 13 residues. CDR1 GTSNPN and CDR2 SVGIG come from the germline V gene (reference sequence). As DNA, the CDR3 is TGTGCCTGGAGTGACAGGGAAGGGGACACCATATATTTT. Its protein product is CAWSDREGDTIYF.

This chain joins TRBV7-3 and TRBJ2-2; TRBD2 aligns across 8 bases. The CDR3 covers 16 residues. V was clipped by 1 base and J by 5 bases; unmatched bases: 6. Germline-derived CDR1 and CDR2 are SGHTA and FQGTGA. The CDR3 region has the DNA TGTGCCAGCAGCTTAAGCCCAGCGGGGGTAACCGGGGAGCTGTTTTTT. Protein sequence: CASSLSPAGVTGELFF.

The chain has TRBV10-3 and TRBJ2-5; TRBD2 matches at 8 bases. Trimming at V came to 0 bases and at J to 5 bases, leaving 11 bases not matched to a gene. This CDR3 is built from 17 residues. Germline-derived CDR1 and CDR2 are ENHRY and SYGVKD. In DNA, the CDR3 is TGTGCCATCAGTGAGTCAGGAAGCGGGAGAATATGGGAGACCCAGTACTTC. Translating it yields CAISESGSGRIWETQYF.

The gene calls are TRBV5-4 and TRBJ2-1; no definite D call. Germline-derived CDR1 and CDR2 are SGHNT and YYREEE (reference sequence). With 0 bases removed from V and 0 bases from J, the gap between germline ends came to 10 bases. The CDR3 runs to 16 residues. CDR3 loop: CASSLGSKSSYNEQFF. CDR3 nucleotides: TGTGCCAGCAGCTTGGGCTCAAAGAGCTCCTACAATGAGCAGTTCTTC.

The DNA of the CDR3 is TGTGCCAGCCGCCGACTAGCGGGAGTTGACGAGCAGTACTTC. This translates into CASRRLAGVDEQYF. This rearrangement joins TRBV13 to TRBJ2-7, with TRBD2 matching over 12 bases. The germline V gene has CDR1 PRHDT and CDR2 FYEKMQ (reference sequence). The CDR3 has 14 residues. V dropped 8 bases and J dropped 5; count of bases not matched to a gene: 7.

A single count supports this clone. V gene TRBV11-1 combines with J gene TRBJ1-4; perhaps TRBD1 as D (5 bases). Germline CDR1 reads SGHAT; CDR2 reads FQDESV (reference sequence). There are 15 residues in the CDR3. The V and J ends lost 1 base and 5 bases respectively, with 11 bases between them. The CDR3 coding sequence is TGTGCCAGCAGCTTAGGCCCCAGGGAAAATGAAAAACTGTTTTTT. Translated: CASSLGPRENEKLFF.

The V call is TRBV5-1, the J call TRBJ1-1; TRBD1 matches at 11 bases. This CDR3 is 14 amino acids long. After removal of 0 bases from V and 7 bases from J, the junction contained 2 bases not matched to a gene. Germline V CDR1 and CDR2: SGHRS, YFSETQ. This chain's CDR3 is CASSLVGQGVEAFF. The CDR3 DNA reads TGCGCCAGCAGCTTGGTGGGACAGGGGGTTGAAGCTTTCTTT.

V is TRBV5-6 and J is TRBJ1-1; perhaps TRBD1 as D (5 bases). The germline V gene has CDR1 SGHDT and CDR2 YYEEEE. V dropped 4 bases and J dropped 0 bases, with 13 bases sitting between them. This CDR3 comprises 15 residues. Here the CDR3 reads CASSPPTVMNTEAFF. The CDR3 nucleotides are TGTGCCAGCAGCCCTCCGACAGTAATGAACACTGAAGCTTTCTTT.

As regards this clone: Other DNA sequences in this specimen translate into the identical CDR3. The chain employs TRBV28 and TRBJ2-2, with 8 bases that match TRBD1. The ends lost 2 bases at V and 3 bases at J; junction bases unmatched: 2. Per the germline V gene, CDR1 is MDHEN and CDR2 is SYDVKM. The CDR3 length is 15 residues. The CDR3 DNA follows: TGTGCCAGCAGTTTACTGGACAGGGACACCGGGGAGCTGTTTTTT. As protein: CASSLLDRDTGELFF. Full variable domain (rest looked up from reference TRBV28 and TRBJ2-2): DVKVTQSSRYLVKRTGEKVFLECVQDMDHENMFWYRQDPGLGLRLIYFSYDVKMKEKGDIPEGYSVSREKKERFSLILESASTNQTSMYLCASSLLDRDTGELFFGEGSRLTVL.

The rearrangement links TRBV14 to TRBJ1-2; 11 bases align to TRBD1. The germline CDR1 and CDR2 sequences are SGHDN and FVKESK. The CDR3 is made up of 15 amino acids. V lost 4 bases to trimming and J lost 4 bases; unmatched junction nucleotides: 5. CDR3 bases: TGTGCCAGCAGCCGGACAGGGGGCGGCGGCTATGGCTACACCTTC. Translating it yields CASSRTGGGGYGYTF.

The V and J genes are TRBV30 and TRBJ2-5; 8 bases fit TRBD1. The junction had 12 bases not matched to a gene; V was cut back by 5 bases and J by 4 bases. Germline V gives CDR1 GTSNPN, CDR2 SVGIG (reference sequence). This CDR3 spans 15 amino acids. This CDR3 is CAWSKGQGVGETQYF. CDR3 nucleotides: TGTGCCTGGTCCAAAGGACAGGGTGTAGGAGAGACCCAGTACTTC.

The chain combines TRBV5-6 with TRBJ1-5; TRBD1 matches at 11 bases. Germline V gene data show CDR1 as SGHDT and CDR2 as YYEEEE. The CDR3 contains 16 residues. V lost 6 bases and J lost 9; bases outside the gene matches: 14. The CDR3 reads CASKASPGQGGGPQHF. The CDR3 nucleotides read TGTGCCAGCAAGGCTTCTCCGGGACAGGGGGGTGGGCCCCAGCATTTT.

As DNA, the CDR3 is TGTGCCAGCAGCTTAATAGTAGGGGAGCTGTTTTTT. As protein: CASSLIVGELFF. The chain is built from TRBV7-3 and TRBJ2-2; D is ambiguous. The CDR3 extends over 12 amino acids. Deletions cut 1 base from V and 8 bases from J, with 5 bases between. Germline V CDR1 and CDR2: SGHTA, FQGTGA.

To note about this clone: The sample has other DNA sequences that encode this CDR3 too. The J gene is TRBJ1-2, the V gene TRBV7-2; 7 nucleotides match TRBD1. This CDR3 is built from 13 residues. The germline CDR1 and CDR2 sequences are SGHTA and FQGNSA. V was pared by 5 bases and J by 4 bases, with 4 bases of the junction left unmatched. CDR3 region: CASSPRGGYGYTF. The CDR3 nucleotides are TGTGCCAGCAGCCCCAGGGGGGGCTATGGCTACACCTTC.

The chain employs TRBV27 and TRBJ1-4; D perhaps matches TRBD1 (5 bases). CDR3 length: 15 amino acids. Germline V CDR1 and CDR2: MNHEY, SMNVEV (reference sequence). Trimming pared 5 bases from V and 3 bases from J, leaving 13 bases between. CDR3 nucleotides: TGTGCCAGCAGTACGGGGCGGAAGGCTAATGAAAAACTGTTTTTT. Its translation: CASSTGRKANEKLFF.